Shown below are 8 T cell receptor beta chains from a single sample sequenced in a study of regulatory T cells in long-lasting Graves disease. With iRepertoire HTBI primers and Arm-PCR of CDR3 regions, TCR beta libraries were built. MiXCR, applied by TCRdb to the multiplex PCR reads, yields one record per CDR3 protein. The sample lists roughly 420,000 distinct CDR3 sequences; 15% to 19% were seen once. The time point denotes: newly diagnosed GD, antithyroid drugs for less than 3 months. The TCR library was prepared using RNA isolated from PBMCs. This sample comprised peripheral blood mononuclear cells (PBMCs), obtained at new diagnosis, from a patient treated with antithyroid drugs. The source is a female donor with Graves disease.

In its sample, this clonotype was seen a few times. A single base is all that separates this from a far larger clone, so a read error is likely. V and J are TRBV7-2 and TRBJ2-7; no definite D call. V lost 3 bases, J lost 7 bases, and 19 bases lay in between. Germline V lookup: CDR1 SGHTA, CDR2 FQGNSA. CDR3 length equals 15 residues. The DNA of the CDR3 is TGTGCCAGCAGCTTCCTCGGATCTTCCCACAATGAGCAGTACTTC. Its translation: CASSFLGSSHNEQYF.

This clonotype occurred many times. The V and J genes are TRBV7-9 and TRBJ2-3, with TRBD1 matching over 7 bases. Trimming at V came to 5 bases and at J to 2 bases, leaving 13 bases not matched to a gene. Germline V gives CDR1 SEHNR, CDR2 FQNEAQ (reference sequence). The length of the CDR3 is 17 residues. The CDR3 loop reads CASSSWDRRLLTDTQYF. CDR3 nucleotides: TGTGCCAGCAGCAGCTGGGACAGACGCCTTCTCACAGATACGCAGTATTTT.

Concerning this clonotype itself: A single base separates this from a much larger clone, so it may be a read error. This rearrangement joins TRBV18 to TRBJ1-1, with TRBD1 as a possible D gene (5 bases). There are 14 residues in the CDR3. Germline lookup yields CDR1 KGHSH and CDR2 LQKENI. The CDR3 bases are TGTGCCAGCTCACCAGCAGGGAAGAACACTAAAGCTTTCTTT. Translation gives CASSPAGKNTKAFF. The whole variable domain, remainder taken from reference TRBV18 and TRBJ1-1, is NAGVMQNPRHLVRRRGQEARLRCSPMKGHSHVYWYRQLPEEGLKFMVYLQKENIIDESGMPKERFSAEFPKEGPSILRIQQVVRGDSAAYFCASSPAGKNTKAFFGQGTRLTVV.

In this sample, this clonotype turned up many times. CDR3 DNA sequence: TGCGCCAGCAGCTTGGCCGCGGAAAGGTATTTATCCTACGAGCAGTACTTC. This sequence encodes CASSLAAERYLSYEQYF. This chain connects TRBV5-1 to TRBJ2-7; D gene unclear. The CDR3 is 17 residues long. Germline CDR1 reads SGHRS; CDR2 reads YFSETQ. V lost 0 bases to trimming and J lost 1 base, with 17 bases between them.

The chain recombines TRBV28 with TRBJ1-5, with a tentative D call TRBD1 (5 bases). Trimming stripped 2 bases from V and 2 bases from J, with 13 bases between. Germline CDR1 and CDR2: MDHEN and SYDVKM. The CDR3 is made up of 16 amino acids. CDR3 coding DNA: TGTGCCAGCAGTTTACGGGGGGTTTTGGGCAATCAGCCCCAGCATTTT. Translation: CASSLRGVLGNQPQHF.

This clonotype was seen many times. This chain uses TRBV12-3 or TRBV12-4 with TRBJ2-1; D might be TRBD1 or TRBD2, each matching 5 bases. Trimming pared 6 bases from V and 5 bases from J, leaving 17 bases between. The CDR3 totals 15 residues. CDR3 sequence (DNA): TGTGCCAGCAGCCGGGACGCGGACGTAAACAATGAGCAGTTCTTC. It translates to CASSRDADVNNEQFF.

This clonotype appeared many times. The V gene is TRBV27, the J gene TRBJ1-5; TRBD1 is a possible D gene (5 bases). This CDR3 is built from 16 residues. Germline loops: CDR1 MNHEY, CDR2 SMNVEV (reference sequence). Trimming took 0 bases from V and 4 from J, leaving 13 bases between them. For the CDR3, the DNA is TGTGCCAGCAGTTTATCGTTCGGGACGGATAATCAGCCCCAGCATTTT. Protein product: CASSLSFGTDNQPQHF.

V usage is TRBV9 and J usage is TRBJ2-2; TRBD2 aligns across 8 bases. Germline V gives CDR1 SGDLS, CDR2 YYNGEE. The CDR3 has 15 amino acids. V lost 3 bases and J lost 5; bases outside the gene matches: 6. CDR3 DNA: TGTGCCAGCAGCGCCCCCGGGGGGGGAACCGGGGAGCTGTTTTTT. Its translation is CASSAPGGGTGELFF.